These T cell receptor beta chains were read from a single sample in a study of human T cells and chemical hapten exposure. TCRdb processed the RACE reads anew with MiXCR; each CDR3 protein has one entry. This table has about 83,000 distinct CDR3 sequences, approximately 8% appearing once. The source was whole blood, collected in connection with sensitization to the hapten diphenylcyclopropenone (DPC). These receptors originate from a woman younger than 45 with alopecia areata. Some clones in this sample may be carry-over from other donors' samples. CDR3s include the opening cysteine and the closing phenylalanine or tryptophan. The D gene is left open where the match is weak. Part of the rows lack a size; the others show once, few, many or a class for expanded clones.

v_call	d_call	clone_size	j_call	cdr3_nt	cdr3_aa
TRBV19	-	few	TRBJ1-5	TGTGCCAGTAGTATCCAGGGACGGGGACCCCAGCATTTT	CASSIQGRGPQHF
TRBV6-5	-	-	TRBJ1-1	TGTGCCAGCAGTCGGACTGTCCTCATGAACACTGAAGCTTTCTTT	CASSRTVLMNTEAFF
TRBV19	-	-	TRBJ1-2	TGTGCCAGTAGTATAAGCGGCCTCAACTATGGCTACACCTTC	CASSISGLNYGYTF
TRBV25-1	-	-	TRBJ1-2	TGTGCCAGCAGTGAGCACAGGGCCCCTATCTATGGCTACACCTTC	CASSEHRAPIYGYTF
TRBV3-1	-	many	TRBJ1-1	TGTGCCAGCAGCCACGGGAACACTGAAGCTTTCTTT	CASSHGNTEAFF
TRBV10-3	TRBD2	many	TRBJ2-3	TGTGCCATCAGTGACGGTCTAGCGGGGGGCCACAGTAGCACAGATACGCAGTATTTT	CAISDGLAGGHSSTDTQYF
TRBV5-1	-	few	TRBJ2-3	TGCGCCAGCAGCAGGGGATCGGATACGCAGTATTTT	CASSRGSDTQYF
TRBV5-6	TRBD2	-	TRBJ2-1	TGTGCCAGCAGCTTGGGCGGTCCTAGCGGGGGAGCGGTTAATGAGCAGTTCTTC	CASSLGGPSGGAVNEQFF
TRBV12-3/TRBV12-4	-	many	TRBJ1-2	TGTGCCAGCAGCCCAGTGAGGGCTACTAACTATGGCTACACCTTC	CASSPVRATNYGYTF
TRBV7-2	TRBD2	-	TRBJ2-7	TGTGCCAGCAGCTTAGGGACGTTACTAGCGGGGTACGAGCAGTACTTC	CASSLGTLLAGYEQYF
TRBV30	-	-	TRBJ2-7	TGTGCCTGGAGTTGGCGTACCCCCTACGAGCAGTACTTC	CAWSWRTPYEQYF
TRBV29-1	TRBD1	-	TRBJ1-5	TGCAGCGTTGCACAGGGGGCGGATGGCAATCAGCCCCAGCATTTT	CSVAQGADGNQPQHF
TRBV3-1	-	many	TRBJ1-1	TGTGCCAGCAGCCACCAAGGACAGTCTGAAGCTTTCTTT	CASSHQGQSEAFF
TRBV12-3/TRBV12-4	TRBD1	few	TRBJ1-1	TGTGCCAGCAGCCGGACAGGGCTTACTGAAGCTTTCTTT	CASSRTGLTEAFF
TRBV3-1	-	-	TRBJ1-2	TGTGCCAGCAGCCAAGGGTTCAGGGGCCCTTCCCGCTATGGCTACACCTTC	CASSQGFRGPSRYGYTF
TRBV3-1	-	many	TRBJ1-1	TGTGCCAGCAGCCAAGGACCCGACAGGGCTTTCTTT	CASSQGPDRAFF
TRBV24-1	-	-	TRBJ2-6	TGTGCCACCAGTGAGGGCCAGGGAGCCGGGGCCAACGTCCTGACTTTC	CATSEGQGAGANVLTF
TRBV5-1	-	-	TRBJ2-2	TGCGCCAGCACCCTCGGGAACACCGGGGAGCTGTTTTTT	CASTLGNTGELFF
TRBV15	-	few	TRBJ2-5	TGTGTCACCAGCAGAGATGCGGAGACCCAGTACTTC	CVTSRDAETQYF
TRBV5-1	-	many	TRBJ2-7	TGCGCCAGCAGCTTGGTAGGACAGACCTCCTACGAGCAGTACTTC	CASSLVGQTSYEQYF
TRBV12-5	-	many	TRBJ1-1	TGTGCTAGTGCTTTGGGGTACACTGAAGCTTTCTTT	CASALGYTEAFF
TRBV29-1	-	-	TRBJ2-5	TGCAGCGTTGAAGAGAGGATAGGGTTAGGTGAGACCCAGTACTTC	CSVEERIGLGETQYF
TRBV12-3/TRBV12-4	-	few	TRBJ2-1	TGTGCCAGCGCTAAAGGGTTCTCCTACAATGAGCAGTTCTTC	CASAKGFSYNEQFF
TRBV11-2	TRBD1	many	TRBJ2-1	TGTGCCAGCAGCTCACGCCCTGGACAGGGGAAAGAGCATGAGCAGTTCTTC	CASSSRPGQGKEHEQFF
TRBV28	-	many	TRBJ1-6	TGTGCCAGCAGTCGGCAAGGGGGTTCCTATAATTCACCCCTCCACTTT	CASSRQGGSYNSPLHF
TRBV27	-	-	TRBJ2-7	TGTGCCAGCAGTTTATTGGGGACCCACGAGCAGTACTTC	CASSLLGTHEQYF
TRBV20-1	-	many	TRBJ1-6	TGCAGTGCTAGAGTATCGGGCTCGTATTCACCCCTCCACTTT	CSARVSGSYSPLHF
TRBV5-4	TRBD1	-	TRBJ1-4	TGTGCCAGCAGCTTAGAGACAGGGCGCGTTGAAAAACTGTTTTTT	CASSLETGRVEKLFF
TRBV6-1	-	many	TRBJ1-1	TGTGCCCTAGTCCCGGGGTACACTGAAGCTTTCTTT	CALVPGYTEAFF
TRBV24-1	-	-	TRBJ2-3	TGTGCCACCAGTGATCGGGGAAACGCAGATACGCAGTATTTT	CATSDRGNADTQYF
TRBV3-1	-	-	TRBJ1-3	TGTGCCAGCAGCCAAGGCCAAGTCTCTGGAAACACCATATATTTT	CASSQGQVSGNTIYF
TRBV21-1	-	many	TRBJ2-1	TGTGCCAGCAGCAATGAGTCCGGGTCCCAACACAATGAGCAGTTCTTC	CASSNESGSQHNEQFF
TRBV15	TRBD1	-	TRBJ1-5	TGTGCCACCAGCAGCGAGGGACAGGGTCAGCCCCAGCATTTT	CATSSEGQGQPQHF
TRBV3-1	-	-	TRBJ2-1	TGTGCCAGCAGCCCGACATGGACAGACAATGAGCAGTTCTTC	CASSPTWTDNEQFF
TRBV20-1	TRBD2	many	TRBJ2-5	TGCAGTGCTAGAGATTGGCTAGCGGCCTACCAAGAGACCCAGTACTTC	CSARDWLAAYQETQYF
TRBV6-6	TRBD1	many	TRBJ1-6	TGTGCCAGCCACAGGGGTTCAGATAATTCACCCCTCCACTTT	CASHRGSDNSPLHF
TRBV5-6	-	many	TRBJ2-3	TGTGCCAGCAGCTGGGGGGCAGGTCGAGATACGCAGTATTTT	CASSWGAGRDTQYF
TRBV12-3/TRBV12-4	-	many	TRBJ2-2	TGTGCCAGCAGGGGACATCCGAACACCGGGGAGCTGTTTTTT	CASRGHPNTGELFF
TRBV12-3/TRBV12-4	-	few	TRBJ1-2	TGTGCCAGCAGCATAACAGAAATCTATGGCTACACCTTC	CASSITEIYGYTF
TRBV5-1	TRBD1	few	TRBJ1-5	TGCGCCAGCAGCTTGGAGGGGGCTAATCAGCCCCAGCATTTT	CASSLEGANQPQHF
TRBV6-6	-	many	TRBJ2-3	TGTGCCAGCGCATTTCATGGAGATACGCAGTATTTT	CASAFHGDTQYF
TRBV2	-	many	TRBJ1-3	TGTGCCAGCTCCACCGGGGGTGGAAACACCATATATTTT	CASSTGGGNTIYF
TRBV29-1	-	many	TRBJ2-3	TGCAGCGTTGGGGGGACTAGCACAGATACGCAGTATTTT	CSVGGTSTDTQYF
TRBV29-1	TRBD1	-	TRBJ2-5	TGCAGCGTTCGAGGGACAGCCGAGACCCAGTACTTC	CSVRGTAETQYF
TRBV20-1	-	-	TRBJ1-1	TGCAGTGCCCCGAGGGGGGGCTCTGCCACTGAAGCTTTCTTT	CSAPRGGSATEAFF
TRBV30	TRBD2	many	TRBJ2-3	TGTGCCTGGAGCCGGGGGGGCCGCGGTACAGATACGCAGTATTTT	CAWSRGGRGTDTQYF
TRBV7-8	-	-	TRBJ1-1	TGTGCCAGCAGCCCCATGGCCGGGAACACTGAAGCTTTCTTT	CASSPMAGNTEAFF
TRBV3-1	TRBD2	many	TRBJ2-1	TGTGCCAGCAGCCAAGATAGCGGGCGGGGGGCGGACAATGAGCAGTTCTTC	CASSQDSGRGADNEQFF
TRBV5-4	-	many	TRBJ2-2	TGTGCCAGCAGCCCAAGTCTTCAGGCCGGGGAGCTGTTTTTT	CASSPSLQAGELFF
TRBV12-3/TRBV12-4	-	many	TRBJ1-5	TGTGCCAGCAATTTAGGGGGGGCGAGGGATCAGCCCCAGCATTTT	CASNLGGARDQPQHF
TRBV24-1	TRBD1	many	TRBJ2-7	TGTGCCACCAGTGACCACGCCGGACAGGGGTCCTACGAGCAGTACTTC	CATSDHAGQGSYEQYF
TRBV7-2	TRBD1	many	TRBJ1-1	TGTGCCAGCAGCGCCCGACAGGGCACTGAAGCTTTCTTT	CASSARQGTEAFF
TRBV29-1	-	-	TRBJ1-1	TGCAGCGTCGCCAGTTACAGGGAAGCTTTCTTT	CSVASYREAFF
TRBV7-8	TRBD2	few	TRBJ2-3	TGTGCCAGCAGCCCTACCAGACTAGCGGGGGACTCAGGGGATACGCAGTATTTT	CASSPTRLAGDSGDTQYF
TRBV12-3/TRBV12-4	-	many	TRBJ1-2	TGTGCCAGCAGTTTCCTCCGCCGATCTGCAGGAGGCTACACCTTC	CASSFLRRSAGGYTF
TRBV11-1	-	few	TRBJ1-1	TGTGCCAGCAGCTTATACGGAGGGACGAACACTGAAGCTTTCTTT	CASSLYGGTNTEAFF
TRBV20-1	-	few	TRBJ1-2	TGCAGTGCTAGACTGGGACCATATGGCTACACCTTC	CSARLGPYGYTF
TRBV5-1	-	many	TRBJ2-5	TGCGCCAGCAGCTGCGACGAGGCCCAGTACTTC	CASSCDEAQYF
TRBV2	TRBD1	many	TRBJ1-3	TGTGCCGTGGGACAGGGGGCTTGGTCTGGAAACACCATATATTTT	CAVGQGAWSGNTIYF
TRBV3-1	TRBD2	-	TRBJ2-2	TGTGCCAGCAGCCATTGGCTAGCGGGGGGCCAAAACACCGGGGAGCTGTTTTTT	CASSHWLAGGQNTGELFF